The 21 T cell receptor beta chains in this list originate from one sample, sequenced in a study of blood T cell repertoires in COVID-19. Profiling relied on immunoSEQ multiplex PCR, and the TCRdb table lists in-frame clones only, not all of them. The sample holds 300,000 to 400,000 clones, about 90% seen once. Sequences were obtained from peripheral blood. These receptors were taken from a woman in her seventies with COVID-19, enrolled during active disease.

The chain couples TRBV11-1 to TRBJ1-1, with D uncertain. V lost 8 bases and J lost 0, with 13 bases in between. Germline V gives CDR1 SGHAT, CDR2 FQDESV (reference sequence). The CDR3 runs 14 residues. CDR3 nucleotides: TGTGCCAGCGCGACACATGGTATGAACACTGAAGCTTTCTTT. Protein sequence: CASATHGMNTEAFF.

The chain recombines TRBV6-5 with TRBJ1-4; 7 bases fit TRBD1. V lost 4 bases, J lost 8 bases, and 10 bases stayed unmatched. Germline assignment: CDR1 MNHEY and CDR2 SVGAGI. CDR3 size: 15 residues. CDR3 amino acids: CASSSNRDRGEKLFF. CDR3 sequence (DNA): TGTGCCAGCAGTTCCAACCGGGACAGAGGGGAAAAACTGTTTTTT.

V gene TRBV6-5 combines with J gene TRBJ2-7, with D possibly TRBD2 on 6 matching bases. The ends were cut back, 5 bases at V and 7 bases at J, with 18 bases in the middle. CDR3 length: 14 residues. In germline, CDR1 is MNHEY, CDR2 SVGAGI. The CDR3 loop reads CASSRLEGTREQYF. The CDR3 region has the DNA TGTGCCAGCAGTAGGTTGGAGGGGACCCGTGAGCAGTACTTC.

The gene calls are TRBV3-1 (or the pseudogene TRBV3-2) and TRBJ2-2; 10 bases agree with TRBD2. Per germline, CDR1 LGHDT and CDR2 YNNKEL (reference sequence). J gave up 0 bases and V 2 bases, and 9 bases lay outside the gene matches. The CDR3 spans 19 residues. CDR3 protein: CASSQWGSGGQANTGELFF. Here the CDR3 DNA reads TGTGCCAGCAGCCAATGGGGTAGCGGGGGGCAGGCGAACACCGGGGAGCTGTTTTTT.

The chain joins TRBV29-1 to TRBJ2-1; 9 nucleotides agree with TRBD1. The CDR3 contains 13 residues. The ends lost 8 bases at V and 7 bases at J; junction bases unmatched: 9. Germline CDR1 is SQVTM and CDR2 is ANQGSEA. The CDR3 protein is CSTTGGSENEQFF. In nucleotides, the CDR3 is TGCAGCACAACAGGGGGCAGTGAAAATGAGCAGTTCTTC.

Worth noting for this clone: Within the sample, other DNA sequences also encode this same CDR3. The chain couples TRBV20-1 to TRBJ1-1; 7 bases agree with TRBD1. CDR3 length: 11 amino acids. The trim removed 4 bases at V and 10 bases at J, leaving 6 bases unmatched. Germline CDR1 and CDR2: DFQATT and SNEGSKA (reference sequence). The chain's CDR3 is CSATRQGAAFF. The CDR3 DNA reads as TGCAGTGCTACCCGACAGGGAGCAGCTTTCTTT.

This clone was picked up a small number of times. CDR3 in amino acids: CASSQDRGSGNTIYF. The CDR3 DNA sequence: TGCGCCAGCAGCCAGGACAGGGGAAGTGGAAACACCATATATTTT. This chain connects TRBV4-1 to TRBJ1-3, with 9 bases matching TRBD1. Germline V gene sequence: CDR1 MGHRA, CDR2 YSYEKL. V lost 3 bases, J lost 3 bases, and 3 bases stayed unmatched. CDR3 size: 15 residues.

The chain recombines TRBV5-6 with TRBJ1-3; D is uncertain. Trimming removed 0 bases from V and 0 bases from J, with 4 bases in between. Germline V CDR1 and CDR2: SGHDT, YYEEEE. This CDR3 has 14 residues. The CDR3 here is CASSLANSGNTIYF. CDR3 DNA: TGTGCCAGCAGCTTGGCCAACTCTGGAAACACCATATATTTT.

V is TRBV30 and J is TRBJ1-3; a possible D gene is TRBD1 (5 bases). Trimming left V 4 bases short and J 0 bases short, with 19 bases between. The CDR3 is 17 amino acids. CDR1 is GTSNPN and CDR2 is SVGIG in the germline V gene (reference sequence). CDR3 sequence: CAWMGGYDRTSGNTIYF. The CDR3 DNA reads TGTGCCTGGATGGGGGGGTACGACCGTACCTCTGGAAACACCATATATTTT.

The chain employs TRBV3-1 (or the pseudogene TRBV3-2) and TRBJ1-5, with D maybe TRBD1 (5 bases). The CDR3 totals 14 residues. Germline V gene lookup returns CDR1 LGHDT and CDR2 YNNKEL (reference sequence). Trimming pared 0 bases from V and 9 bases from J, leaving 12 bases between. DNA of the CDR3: TGTGCCAGCAGCCAAGACGAAGGGGCAAGGCCCCAGCATTTT. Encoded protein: CASSQDEGARPQHF.

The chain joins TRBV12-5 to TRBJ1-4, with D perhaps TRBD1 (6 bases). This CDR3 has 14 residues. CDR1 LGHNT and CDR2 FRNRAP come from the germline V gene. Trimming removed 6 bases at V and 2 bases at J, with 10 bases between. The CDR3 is CASGGTGTNEKLFF. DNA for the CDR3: TGTGCTAGTGGAGGAACAGGGACTAATGAAAAACTGTTTTTT.

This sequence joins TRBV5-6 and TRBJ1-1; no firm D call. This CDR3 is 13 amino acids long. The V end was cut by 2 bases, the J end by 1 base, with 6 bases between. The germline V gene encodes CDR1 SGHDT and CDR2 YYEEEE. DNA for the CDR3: TGTGCCAGCAGCTTACAGCCGAACACTGAAGCTTTCTTT. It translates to CASSLQPNTEAFF.

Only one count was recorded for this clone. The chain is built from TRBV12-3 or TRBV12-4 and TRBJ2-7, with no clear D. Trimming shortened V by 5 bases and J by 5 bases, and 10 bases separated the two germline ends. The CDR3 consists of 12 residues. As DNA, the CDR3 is TGTGCCAGCAGTCCTATGTTGGACGAGCAGTACTTC. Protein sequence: CASSPMLDEQYF.

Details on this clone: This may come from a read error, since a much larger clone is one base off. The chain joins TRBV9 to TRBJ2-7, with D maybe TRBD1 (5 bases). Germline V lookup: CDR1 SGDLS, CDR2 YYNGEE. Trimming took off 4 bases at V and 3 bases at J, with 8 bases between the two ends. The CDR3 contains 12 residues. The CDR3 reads CASSPQGYEQYF. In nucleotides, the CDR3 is TGTGCCAGCAGCCCCCAGGGCTACGAGCAGTACTTC.

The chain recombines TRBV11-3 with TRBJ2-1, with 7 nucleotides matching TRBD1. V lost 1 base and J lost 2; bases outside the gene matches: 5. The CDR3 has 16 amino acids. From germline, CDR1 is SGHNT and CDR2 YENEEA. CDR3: CASSLVGGTAYNEQFF. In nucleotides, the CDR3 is TGTGCCAGCAGCTTAGTGGGTGGGACAGCCTACAATGAGCAGTTCTTC.

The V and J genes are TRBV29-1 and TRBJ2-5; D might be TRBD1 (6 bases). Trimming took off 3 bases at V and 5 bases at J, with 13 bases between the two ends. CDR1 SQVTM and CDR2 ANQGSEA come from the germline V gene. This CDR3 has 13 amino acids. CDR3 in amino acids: CSVEGQGMETQYF. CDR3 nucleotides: TGCAGCGTTGAGGGGCAGGGGATGGAGACCCAGTACTTC. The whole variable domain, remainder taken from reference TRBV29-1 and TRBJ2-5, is SAVISQKPSRDICQRGTSLTIQCQVDSQVTMMFWYRQQPGQSLTLIATANQGSEATYESGFVIDKFPISRPNLTFSTLTVSNMSPEDSSIYLCSVEGQGMETQYFGPGTRLLVL.

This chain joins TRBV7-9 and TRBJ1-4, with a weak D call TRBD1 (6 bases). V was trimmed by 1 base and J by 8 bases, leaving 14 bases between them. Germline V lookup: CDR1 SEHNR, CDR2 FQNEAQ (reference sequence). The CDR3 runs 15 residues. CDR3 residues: CASSLGTGRHEKLFF. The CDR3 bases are TGTGCCAGCAGCTTAGGTACAGGGCGACACGAAAAACTGTTTTTT.

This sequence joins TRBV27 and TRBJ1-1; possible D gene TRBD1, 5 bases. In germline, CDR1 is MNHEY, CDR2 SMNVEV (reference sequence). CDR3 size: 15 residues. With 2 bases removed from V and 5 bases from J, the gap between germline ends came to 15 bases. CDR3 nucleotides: TGTGCCAGCAGTTTAATTCAGGGTGGGGGGACTGAAGCTTTCTTT. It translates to CASSLIQGGGTEAFF.

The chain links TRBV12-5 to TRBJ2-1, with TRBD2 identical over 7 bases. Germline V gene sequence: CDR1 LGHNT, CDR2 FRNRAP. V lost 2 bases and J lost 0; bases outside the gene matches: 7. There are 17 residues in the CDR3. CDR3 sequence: CASGLRLAVNSYNEQFF. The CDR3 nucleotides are TGTGCTAGTGGTTTGCGGCTAGCGGTAAACTCCTACAATGAGCAGTTCTTC.

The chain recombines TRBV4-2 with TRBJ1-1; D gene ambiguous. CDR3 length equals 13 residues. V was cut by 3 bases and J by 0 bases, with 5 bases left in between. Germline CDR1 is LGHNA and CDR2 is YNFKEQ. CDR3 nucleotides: TGTGCCAGCAGCCAGACACTGAACACTGAAGCTTTCTTT. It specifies CASSQTLNTEAFF.

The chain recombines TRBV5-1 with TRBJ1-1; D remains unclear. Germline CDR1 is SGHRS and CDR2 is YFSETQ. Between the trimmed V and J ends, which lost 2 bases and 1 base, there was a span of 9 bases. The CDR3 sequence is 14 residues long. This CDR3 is CASSFTDTNTEAFF. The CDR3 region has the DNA TGCGCCAGCAGCTTTACAGACACGAACACTGAAGCTTTCTTT. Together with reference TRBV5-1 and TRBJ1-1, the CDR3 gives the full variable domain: KAGVTQTPRYLIKTRGQQVTLSCSPISGHRSVSWYQQTPGQGLQFLFEYFSETQRNKGNFPGRFSGRQFSNSRSEMNVSTLELGDSALYLCASSFTDTNTEAFFGQGTRLTVV.